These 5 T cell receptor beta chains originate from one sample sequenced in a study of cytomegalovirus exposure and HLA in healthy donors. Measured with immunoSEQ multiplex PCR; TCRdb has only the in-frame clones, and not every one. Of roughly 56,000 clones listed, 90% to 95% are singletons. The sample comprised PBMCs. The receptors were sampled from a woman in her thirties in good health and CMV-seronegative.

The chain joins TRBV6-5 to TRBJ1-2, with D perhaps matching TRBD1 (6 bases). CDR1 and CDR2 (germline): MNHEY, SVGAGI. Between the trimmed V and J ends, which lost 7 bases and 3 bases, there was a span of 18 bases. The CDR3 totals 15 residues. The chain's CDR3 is CASTPGRGAHYGYTF. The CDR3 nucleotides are TGTGCCAGCACCCCAGGGAGGGGGGCTCACTATGGCTACACCTTC.

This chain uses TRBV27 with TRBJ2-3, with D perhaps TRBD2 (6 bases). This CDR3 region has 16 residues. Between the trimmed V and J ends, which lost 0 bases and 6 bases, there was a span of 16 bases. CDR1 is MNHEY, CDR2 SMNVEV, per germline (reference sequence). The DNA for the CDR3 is TGTGCCAGCAGTTTATCGGTGCTAGCGTCCCGGGATACGCAGTATTTT. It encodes CASSLSVLASRDTQYF.

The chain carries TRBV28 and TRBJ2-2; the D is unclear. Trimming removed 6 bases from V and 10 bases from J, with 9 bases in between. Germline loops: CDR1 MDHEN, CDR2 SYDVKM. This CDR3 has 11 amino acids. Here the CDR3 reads CASRLTSELFF. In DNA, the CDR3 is TGTGCCAGCAGGCTGACTTCGGAGCTGTTTTTT.

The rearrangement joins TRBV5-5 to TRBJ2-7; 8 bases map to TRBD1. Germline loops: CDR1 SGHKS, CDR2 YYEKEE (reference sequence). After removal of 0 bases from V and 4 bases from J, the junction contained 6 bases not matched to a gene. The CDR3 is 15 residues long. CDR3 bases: TGTGCCAGCAGCTTGGGACAGGGGTCTGGGTACGAGCAGTACTTC. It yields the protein CASSLGQGSGYEQYF.

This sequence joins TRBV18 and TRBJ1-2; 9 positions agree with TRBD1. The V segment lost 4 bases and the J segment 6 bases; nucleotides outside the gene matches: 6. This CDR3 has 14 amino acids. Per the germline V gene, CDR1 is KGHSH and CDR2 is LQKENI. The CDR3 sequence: CASSHGGQGDGYTF. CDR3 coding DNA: TGTGCCAGCTCACACGGGGGACAGGGAGATGGCTACACCTTC.